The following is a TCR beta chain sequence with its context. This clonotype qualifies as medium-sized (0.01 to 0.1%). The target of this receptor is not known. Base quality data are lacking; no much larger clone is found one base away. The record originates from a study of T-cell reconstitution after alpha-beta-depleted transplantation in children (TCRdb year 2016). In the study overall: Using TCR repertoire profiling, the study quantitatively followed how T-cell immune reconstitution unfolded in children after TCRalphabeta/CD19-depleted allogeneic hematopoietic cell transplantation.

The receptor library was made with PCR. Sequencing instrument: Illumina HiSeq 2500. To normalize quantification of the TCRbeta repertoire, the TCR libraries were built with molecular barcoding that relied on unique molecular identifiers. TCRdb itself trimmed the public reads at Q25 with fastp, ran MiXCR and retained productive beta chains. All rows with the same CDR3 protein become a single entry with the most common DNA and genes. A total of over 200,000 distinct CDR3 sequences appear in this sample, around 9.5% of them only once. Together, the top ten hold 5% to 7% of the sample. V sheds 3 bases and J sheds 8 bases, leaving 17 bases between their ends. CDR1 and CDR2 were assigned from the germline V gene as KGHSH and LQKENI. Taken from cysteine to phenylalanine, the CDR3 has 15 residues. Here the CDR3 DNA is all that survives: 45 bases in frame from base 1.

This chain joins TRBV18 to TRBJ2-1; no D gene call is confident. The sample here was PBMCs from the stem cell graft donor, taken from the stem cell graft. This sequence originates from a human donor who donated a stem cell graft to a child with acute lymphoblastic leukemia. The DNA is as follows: TGTGCCAGCTCACCTGTAGACCGTCCACGGGATGAGCAGTTCTTC. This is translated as CASSPVDRPRDEQFF.